Below are 29 T cell receptor beta chains sequenced from a single sample in a study of blood T cell repertoires in COVID-19. This table comes from immunoSEQ multiplex PCR, and its TCRdb copy is limited to in-frame clones, with some not included. The table lists roughly 180,000 clones, about three quarters of them singletons. Material for sequencing was peripheral blood. The receptor source for this set is a woman aged 50 to 60 with active or convalescent COVID-19.

V and J are TRBV7-9 and TRBJ1-2; 9 positions match TRBD1. Trimming took 5 bases from V and 4 from J; bases not matched to a gene: 11. Germline CDR1 SEHNR, CDR2 FQNEAQ (reference sequence). The CDR3 runs to 16 residues. Here the CDR3 reads CASSPIPGTGTYGYTF. The CDR3 DNA reads TGTGCCAGCAGCCCAATACCCGGGACAGGGACCTATGGCTACACCTTC.

As concerns this clone: Other DNA sequences from this sample encode an identical CDR3 as well. This rearrangement joins TRBV2 to TRBJ2-5; TRBD2 aligns across 16 bases. Germline loops: CDR1 SNHLY, CDR2 FYNNEI. Losses at the gene ends were 4 bases for V and 5 bases for J; bases not matched to a gene: 1. The CDR3 has 15 residues. The CDR3 DNA is TGTGCCAGCAGTGCGGGACTAGCGGGGGGGGAGACCCAGTACTTC. Encoded protein: CASSAGLAGGETQYF.

The chain combines TRBV5-5 with TRBJ2-1; 13 nucleotides agree with TRBD2. This CDR3 contains 18 residues. The trim removed 4 bases at V and 5 bases at J, leaving 12 bases unmatched. Per the germline V gene, CDR1 is SGHKS and CDR2 is YYEKEE (reference sequence). CDR3 sequence: CASSAGTSGTLEHNEQFF. The DNA for the CDR3 is TGTGCCAGCAGCGCCGGGACTAGCGGGACCCTGGAACACAATGAGCAGTTCTTC. Supplemented by reference TRBV5-5 and TRBJ2-1, the full variable domain reads DAGVTQSPTHLIKTRGQQVTLRCSPISGHKSVSWYQQVLGQGPQFIFQYYEKEERGRGNFPDRFSARQFPNYSSELNVNALLLGDSALYLCASSAGTSGTLEHNEQFFGPGTRLTVL.

V gene TRBV5-1 combines with J gene TRBJ2-1; D might be TRBD1 (6 bases). This CDR3 spans 14 amino acids. Trimming stripped 4 bases from V and 8 bases from J, with 16 bases between. Germline V gives CDR1 SGHRS, CDR2 YFSETQ. The CDR3 DNA sequence: TGCGCCAGCAGCGTCCTACAGGGTGACGATGAGCAGTTCTTC. This sequence encodes CASSVLQGDDEQFF.

The chain employs TRBV27 and TRBJ2-7, with D unclear. The CDR3 contains 15 residues. Germline CDR1 and CDR2: MNHEY and SMNVEV (reference sequence). V was trimmed by 3 bases and J by 0 bases, leaving 12 bases between them. CDR3 nucleotides: TGTGCCAGCAGTTTGAAACCCACTACCTCCTACGAGCAGTACTTC. Encoded protein: CASSLKPTTSYEQYF.

The rearrangement links TRBV7-2 to TRBJ1-4; TRBD1 might be the D (5 bases). The V gene lost 1 base and the J gene lost 3 bases, with 15 bases spanning the gap. CDR3 length equals 17 residues. Germline CDR1 is SGHTA and CDR2 is FQGNSA. The CDR3 sequence: CASSLGGRASANEKLFF. For the CDR3, the DNA is TGTGCCAGCAGCTTAGGCGGCAGGGCCTCGGCTAATGAAAAACTGTTTTTT.

This clone occurred once. The chain is built from TRBV10-3 and TRBJ1-2; 9 nucleotides agree with TRBD1. J lost 2 bases, V lost 6 bases, and 4 bases had no gene match. Germline CDR1 reads ENHRY; CDR2 reads SYGVKD. This CDR3 has 14 residues. The CDR3 protein is CAIREGQGNYGYTF. CDR3 nucleotides: TGTGCCATCAGAGAGGGACAGGGAAACTATGGCTACACCTTC.

The chain carries TRBV10-3 and TRBJ2-2; D might be TRBD1 (6 bases). This CDR3 spans 16 amino acids. Germline lookup yields CDR1 ENHRY and CDR2 SYGVKD. Trimming removed 0 bases from V and 6 bases from J, with 14 bases in between. The CDR3 bases are TGTGCCATCAGTGAGTCGGGACAAAGTGGGTCCGGGGAGCTGTTTTTT. Translated: CAISESGQSGSGELFF.

The chain recombines TRBV28 with TRBJ1-2; D unresolved. The CDR3 totals 13 residues. The V gene's germline CDR1 is MDHEN and CDR2 SYDVKM. V shed 6 bases and J shed 3 bases, with 11 bases lying between them. CDR3 loop: CASSAGVDYGYTF. The CDR3 DNA follows: TGTGCCAGCAGCGCCGGGGTAGACTATGGCTACACCTTC.

This clone was seen a handful of times. The chain has TRBV7-3 and TRBJ2-5, with TRBD2 matching over 11 bases. The ends lost 6 bases at V and 3 bases at J; junction bases unmatched: 9. CDR1 and CDR2 from the germline V gene are SGHTA and FQGTGA. The CDR3 spans 16 residues. CDR3 loop: CASRGALAGVKETQYF. The CDR3 DNA follows: TGTGCCAGCAGAGGGGCACTAGCGGGAGTGAAAGAGACCCAGTACTTC.

This clone was recorded at least ten times. The chain uses TRBV7-2 and TRBJ2-6, with a possible D match to TRBD2 (6 bases). Germline CDR1 reads SGHTA; CDR2 reads FQGNSA. V lost 5 bases, J lost 1 base, and 6 bases lay in between. There are 14 residues in the CDR3. CDR3 sequence: CASSRGSGANVLTF. The CDR3 DNA reads TGTGCCAGCAGCCGGGGGTCTGGGGCCAACGTCCTGACTTTC.

This clone was seen a few times. CDR3 sequence: CASSWLGQSAGYTF. CDR3 in DNA: TGTGCCAGCAGTTGGCTAGGACAGTCGGCTGGCTACACCTTC. The rearrangement links TRBV7-2 to TRBJ1-2, with D possibly matching TRBD1 (6 bases). The CDR3 has 14 residues. Trimming took 6 bases from V and 7 from J, leaving 18 bases between them. Germline CDR1 SGHTA, CDR2 FQGNSA. The full variable domain, rest sourced from reference TRBV7-2 and TRBJ1-2, is GAGVSQSPSNKVTEKGKDVELRCDPISGHTALYWYRQSLGQGLEFLIYFQGNSAPDKSGLPSDRFSAERTGGSVSTLTIQRTQQEDSAVYLCASSWLGQSAGYTFGSGTRLTVV.

The sample holds many counts of this clone. The chain is built from TRBV7-9 and TRBJ2-5; TRBD2 matches 9 bases. The CDR3 extends over 17 amino acids. Germline V gives CDR1 SEHNR, CDR2 FQNEAQ (reference sequence). V dropped 5 bases and J dropped 5; count of bases not matched to a gene: 15. CDR3 sequence (DNA): TGTGCCAGCAGCCCTTGGACTAGCGCCAATCTCAGGGAGACCCAGTACTTC. It translates to CASSPWTSANLRETQYF.

This clone was found a few times. The chain employs TRBV19 and TRBJ2-1; 9 bases fit TRBD1. CDR1 is LNHDA, CDR2 SQIVND, per germline (reference sequence). The trim removed 6 bases at V and 4 bases at J, leaving 13 bases unmatched. This CDR3 contains 17 residues. The CDR3 is CASSPRDRARRYNEQFF. The CDR3 region has the DNA TGTGCCAGTAGCCCAAGGGACAGGGCGAGGCGGTACAATGAGCAGTTCTTC.

This sequence joins TRBV15 and TRBJ1-1; possibly TRBD1 for D (6 bases). This CDR3 is 16 amino acids long. Between the trimmed V and J ends, which lost 1 base and 0 bases, there was a span of 12 bases. Germline CDR1 is LNHNV and CDR2 is YYDKDF (reference sequence). The CDR3 loop is CATSRGDRRMNTEAFF. Written as DNA, the CDR3 is TGTGCCACCAGCAGAGGCGACAGGAGAATGAACACTGAAGCTTTCTTT.

The V gene is TRBV19, the J gene TRBJ2-3; D is unresolved. Germline lookup yields CDR1 LNHDA and CDR2 SQIVND (reference sequence). V lost 2 bases and J lost 3, with 15 bases in between. The CDR3 runs 16 residues. CDR3 region: CASSIRSMRATDTQYF. The DNA of the CDR3 is TGTGCCAGTAGTATACGGTCCATGCGCGCGACAGATACGCAGTATTTT.

A single count supports this clone. This sequence joins TRBV7-2 and TRBJ1-1, with D possibly being TRBD1 (6 bases). Trimming cost V 4 bases and J 1 base, with 13 bases left between them. Germline CDR1 is SGHTA and CDR2 is FQGNSA. The CDR3 consists of 15 residues. CDR3 nucleotide sequence: TGTGCCAGCAGCTCATGGGGGGGGCAGAACACTGAAGCTTTCTTT. Protein sequence: CASSSWGGQNTEAFF.

The chain employs TRBV6-1 and TRBJ2-7; a possible D gene is TRBD1 (5 bases). Looked up from germline, CDR1 is MNHNS and CDR2 is SASEGT. The CDR3 loop spans 17 amino acids. Trimming pared 3 bases from V and 4 bases from J, leaving 22 bases between. The CDR3 is CASSDTGRTKTFYEQYF. The CDR3 DNA reads TGTGCCAGCAGTGACACAGGACGTACCAAAACCTTTTACGAGCAGTACTTC.

CDR3 bases: TGTGCCAGCAGTCCCAGGACAGCCTACGAGCAGTACTTC. Residues: CASSPRTAYEQYF. The chain joins TRBV28 to TRBJ2-7; TRBD1 is a possible D gene (6 bases). This CDR3 contains 13 residues. Germline-derived CDR1 and CDR2 are MDHEN and SYDVKM. Trimming removed 5 bases from V and 2 bases from J, with 10 bases in between.

V is TRBV7-3 and J is TRBJ1-1; 7 bases match TRBD1. After removal of 5 bases from V and 6 bases from J, the junction contained 6 bases not matched to a gene. The germline gives CDR1 SGHTA, CDR2 FQGTGA. The CDR3 consists of 13 residues. CDR3 loop: CASSQTGIAEAFF. The CDR3 DNA follows: TGTGCCAGCAGCCAGACAGGGATCGCTGAAGCTTTCTTT.

This clone was recorded once. Written as DNA, the CDR3 is TGTGCCACCTGGGACAGGGACTTCGTTCAGCCCCAGCATTTT. Encoded protein: CATWDRDFVQPQHF. The V and J genes are TRBV10-3 and TRBJ1-5, with TRBD1 matching 9 bases. The germline V gene encodes CDR1 ENHRY and CDR2 SYGVKD. V lost 10 bases and J lost 6; bases outside the gene matches: 10. The CDR3 spans 14 residues.

The rearrangement uses TRBV7-2 and TRBJ1-1, with D unclear. Germline CDR1 and CDR2: SGHTA and FQGNSA. This CDR3 region has 14 residues. V was shortened by 1 base and J by 6 bases, with 12 bases between the two germline ends. The CDR3: CASSLVGGPAEAFF. CDR3 in DNA: TGTGCCAGCAGCTTAGTTGGAGGTCCGGCTGAAGCTTTCTTT.

This sequence joins TRBV6-5 and TRBJ1-3, with D unclear. Per the germline V gene, CDR1 is MNHEY and CDR2 is SVGAGI. V was cut by 8 bases and J by 1 base, with 6 bases left in between. The CDR3 totals 12 residues. The CDR3 reads CASAGSGNTIYF. CDR3 bases: TGTGCCAGCGCGGGGTCTGGAAACACCATATATTTT.

This clone was picked up a small number of times. The gene calls are TRBV5-6 and TRBJ1-2; TRBD1 is a possible D gene (5 bases). Trimming removed 6 bases from V and 9 bases from J, with 18 bases in between. Looked up from germline, CDR1 is SGHDT and CDR2 is YYEEEE. This CDR3 is built from 13 residues. CDR3 sequence: CASTGDRTSSYTF. The CDR3 nucleotides read TGTGCCAGCACGGGGGACCGAACCTCTAGCTACACCTTC.

The J gene is TRBJ2-5, the V gene TRBV2; D is unclear. Germline V gene data show CDR1 as SNHLY and CDR2 as FYNNEI. Deletions cut 4 bases from V and 8 bases from J, with 8 bases between. CDR3 length equals 11 residues. The CDR3 DNA follows: TGTGCCAGCAGTGCGATCAGAACCCAGTACTTC. This codes for CASSAIRTQYF.

The count of this clone is one. V and J are TRBV19 and TRBJ1-1; D is ambiguous. Germline V lookup: CDR1 LNHDA, CDR2 SQIVND (reference sequence). This CDR3 contains 12 residues. The V and J ends lost 4 bases and 11 bases respectively, with 14 bases between them. CDR3 sequence (DNA): TGTGCCAGTAGTAGGACCGGGAACGGTGCTTTCTTT. Its translation is CASSRTGNGAFF.

The chain employs TRBV27 and TRBJ2-7, with TRBD1 identical over 11 bases. There are 13 residues in the CDR3. V lost 3 bases, J lost 6 bases, and 1 base stayed unmatched. The germline gives CDR1 MNHEY, CDR2 SMNVEV (reference sequence). CDR3 residues: CASSLGQGGEQYF. CDR3 DNA sequence: TGTGCCAGCAGTTTGGGACAGGGGGGCGAGCAGTACTTC.

This chain links TRBV7-2 with TRBJ1-1; maybe TRBD1 (6 bases). Trimming removed 3 bases at V and 2 bases at J, with 13 bases between. Germline CDR1 is SGHTA and CDR2 is FQGNSA. The CDR3 has 15 amino acids. The CDR3 region is CASSFNREINTEAFF. The DNA for the CDR3 is TGTGCCAGCAGCTTCAACAGGGAAATAAACACTGAAGCTTTCTTT.

V and J are TRBV5-1 and TRBJ1-4; no reliable D call. The CDR3 covers 15 residues. The V end was cut by 0 bases, the J end by 6 bases, with 12 bases between. The germline gives CDR1 SGHRS, CDR2 YFSETQ. CDR3 in amino acids: CASSLAGQYDEKLFF. The CDR3 DNA follows: TGCGCCAGCAGCTTGGCGGGTCAGTATGATGAAAAACTGTTTTTT. The whole variable domain, filled in from reference TRBV5-1 and TRBJ1-4, reads KAGVTQTPRYLIKTRGQQVTLSCSPISGHRSVSWYQQTPGQGLQFLFEYFSETQRNKGNFPGRFSGRQFSNSRSEMNVSTLELGDSALYLCASSLAGQYDEKLFFGSGTQLSVL.